This TCR beta chain came from a study of regulatory T cells in long-lasting Graves disease. The CDR3 spans 15 residues. V was shortened by 3 bases and J by 2 bases, with 13 bases between the two germline ends. Per germline, CDR1 SEHNR and CDR2 FQNEAQ (reference sequence). CDR3 regions were amplified by Arm-PCR using iRepertoire HTBI primers to build TCR beta libraries. TCRdb itself ran the multiplex PCR reads through MiXCR, one entry per CDR3 protein. The sample yields some 440,000 distinct CDR3 sequences, more than 20% seen once. A few counts support this clonotype. The time point denotes: persistent/refractory GD, antithyroid drugs over 5 years with positive TRAb. The authors made the TCR library using RNA they extracted from PBMCs.

The sample was peripheral blood mononuclear cells (PBMCs), taken when the disease was refractory, from a patient treated with antithyroid drugs. This TCR was sampled from a female donor with Graves disease. The chain recombines TRBV7-9 with TRBJ2-5; D not resolved. The CDR3 protein is CASSFFMGMQETQYF. The CDR3 DNA reads as TGTGCCAGCAGCTTTTTCATGGGTATGCAAGAGACCCAGTACTTC.